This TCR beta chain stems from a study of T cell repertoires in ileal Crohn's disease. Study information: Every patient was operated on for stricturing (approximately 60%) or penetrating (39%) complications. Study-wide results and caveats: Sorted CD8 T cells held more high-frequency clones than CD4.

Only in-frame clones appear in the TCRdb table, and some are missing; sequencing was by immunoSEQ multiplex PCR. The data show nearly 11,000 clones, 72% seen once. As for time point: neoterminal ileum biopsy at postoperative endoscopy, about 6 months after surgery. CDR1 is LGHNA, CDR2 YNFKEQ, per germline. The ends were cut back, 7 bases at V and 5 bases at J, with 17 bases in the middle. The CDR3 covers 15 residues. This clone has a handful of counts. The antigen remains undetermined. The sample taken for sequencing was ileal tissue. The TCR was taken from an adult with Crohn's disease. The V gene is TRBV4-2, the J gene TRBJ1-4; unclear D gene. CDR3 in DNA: TGTGCCAGCACCCTAGCGGGAGGGCCAAATGAAAAACTGTTTTTT. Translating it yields CASTLAGGPNEKLFF.